These 20 T cell receptor beta chains share one sample of origin, sequenced in a study of blood T cell repertoires in COVID-19. Here immunoSEQ multiplex PCR was the method, and the copy in TCRdb shows in-frame clones only, minus some. Of approximately 250,000 clones in the sample, roughly 90% were seen once. Sequenced sample: PBMCs or T cells enriched from blood (not recorded which). All receptors come from a woman aged 25 to 39 who had recovered from COVID-19.

The rearrangement links TRBV3-1 (or the pseudogene TRBV3-2) to TRBJ1-2, with D possibly TRBD1 on 5 matching bases. The CDR3 extends over 15 amino acids. The V gene lost 0 bases and the J gene lost 6 bases, with 14 bases spanning the gap. Germline V gives CDR1 LGHDT, CDR2 YNNKEL (reference sequence). CDR3 DNA: TGTGCCAGCAGCCAAGATTGGGAGGGGATCCATGGCTACACCTTC. Translation: CASSQDWEGIHGYTF.

The chain couples TRBV5-4 to TRBJ2-7, with a weak D call TRBD1 (6 bases). This CDR3 spans 15 amino acids. Deletions cut 4 bases from V and 4 bases from J, with 18 bases between. CDR1 and CDR2 from the germline V gene are SGHNT and YYREEE (reference sequence). The CDR3 reads CASSPDREIEYEQYF. Written as DNA, the CDR3 is TGTGCCAGCAGCCCGGACAGAGAGATCGAGTACGAGCAGTACTTC.

CDR3 region: CASSEPTGGGSPLHF. CDR3 nucleotides: TGTGCCAGCAGCGAACCGACAGGGGGCGGTTCACCCCTCCACTTT. The chain has TRBV7-2 and TRBJ1-6; the match to TRBD1 covers 10 bases. The CDR3 runs 15 residues. Trimming at V came to 5 bases and at J to 9 bases, leaving 7 bases not matched to a gene. Germline CDR1 SGHTA, CDR2 FQGNSA.

The chain uses TRBV28 and TRBJ1-1; D possibly corresponds to TRBD1 (6 bases). The CDR3 is 14 residues long. Deletions cut 5 bases from V and 5 bases from J, with 15 bases between. The germline V gene encodes CDR1 MDHEN and CDR2 SYDVKM. The CDR3 loop is CASSETGIGTEAFF. DNA of the CDR3: TGTGCCAGCAGTGAAACAGGGATAGGAACTGAAGCTTTCTTT.

The chain links TRBV10-3 to TRBJ1-4, with TRBD1 matching over 7 bases. V was clipped by 3 bases and J by 8 bases; unmatched bases: 6. CDR1 is ENHRY and CDR2 is SYGVKD in the germline V gene. This CDR3 region has 14 residues. The CDR3 loop is CAISEGGADEKLFF. CDR3 coding DNA: TGTGCCATCAGTGAAGGGGGCGCGGACGAAAAACTGTTTTTT.

The V call is TRBV30, the J call TRBJ1-1; 8 nucleotides line up with TRBD1. This CDR3 comprises 16 residues. Germline CDR1 GTSNPN, CDR2 SVGIG (reference sequence). V dropped 5 bases and J dropped 3; count of bases not matched to a gene: 14. DNA for the CDR3: TGTGCCTGGGTAAAGGCCCCAGGGGGCCCTGACACTGAAGCTTTCTTT. Protein sequence: CAWVKAPGGPDTEAFF.

The chain has TRBV5-1 and TRBJ2-1; the D gene is possibly TRBD2 (6 bases). Germline V CDR1 and CDR2: SGHRS, YFSETQ. Trimming shortened V by 0 bases and J by 1 base, and 14 bases separated the two germline ends. CDR3 length: 17 residues. The CDR3 here is CASSLGAGGISYNEQFF. As DNA, the CDR3 is TGCGCCAGCAGCTTGGGGGCGGGCGGGATATCCTACAATGAGCAGTTCTTC.

By sample fraction, this clone is medium-sized. The rearrangement links TRBV2 to TRBJ2-1; 7 nucleotides align to TRBD2. Germline CDR1 SNHLY, CDR2 FYNNEI. The CDR3 spans 10 residues. V shed 8 bases and J 10 bases; nucleotides not matched to a gene: 2. The CDR3 coding sequence is TGTGCCAGCGGGGGGGGAGAGCAGTTCTTC. It specifies CASGGGEQFF.

The rearrangement links TRBV28 to TRBJ2-7, with 8 positions matching TRBD1. Per germline, CDR1 MDHEN and CDR2 SYDVKM. Trimming took 5 bases from V and 3 from J; bases not matched to a gene: 9. CDR3 length: 15 residues. DNA of the CDR3: TGTGCCAGCAGTCCCAGGACAGGGATGGTCTACGAGCAGTACTTC. Translating it yields CASSPRTGMVYEQYF.

This chain links TRBV27 with TRBJ1-1, with a possible D match to TRBD1 (5 bases). This CDR3 has 14 amino acids. V was cut by 2 bases and J by 4 bases, with 11 bases left in between. Per germline, CDR1 MNHEY and CDR2 SMNVEV (reference sequence). CDR3 coding DNA: TGTGCCAGCAGTTTAATGCGGGGCAGCACTGAAGCTTTCTTT. It specifies CASSLMRGSTEAFF.

The chain joins TRBV6-5 to TRBJ1-5; 8 bases are a match to TRBD1. Germline values: CDR1 MNHEY, CDR2 SVGAGI. Trimming at V came to 8 bases and at J to 6 bases, leaving 12 bases not matched to a gene. This CDR3 region has 15 residues. The CDR3: CASQDRSGGGQPQHF. The CDR3 DNA is TGTGCCAGCCAAGATAGATCAGGGGGCGGTCAGCCCCAGCATTTT.

The genes are TRBV28 and TRBJ1-3, with D possibly matching TRBD1 (5 bases). The CDR3 loop spans 14 amino acids. Per the germline V gene, CDR1 is MDHEN and CDR2 is SYDVKM. Trimming cost V 3 bases and J 2 bases, with 8 bases left between them. This chain's CDR3 is CASSLSGPGNTIYF. The CDR3 DNA is TGTGCCAGCAGTTTGTCAGGGCCTGGAAACACCATATATTTT.

The chain joins TRBV24-1 to TRBJ2-3; D gene ambiguous. The V end was cut by 8 bases, the J end by 3 bases, with 11 bases between. The CDR3 contains 13 residues. Germline V gene sequence: CDR1 KGHDR, CDR2 SFDVKD. The CDR3 DNA reads TGTGCCACCACCAGAGACTCGACAGATACGCAGTATTTT. It encodes CATTRDSTDTQYF.

CDR3 DNA: TGTGCCAGCTCACCACCGGGTGGAGGGGATTATTCACCCCTCCACTTT. Encoded protein: CASSPPGGGDYSPLHF. V is TRBV18 and J is TRBJ1-6; D perhaps matches TRBD1 (5 bases). Germline V gene lookup returns CDR1 KGHSH and CDR2 LQKENI. V shed 0 bases and J shed 8 bases, with 14 bases lying between them. The CDR3 length is 16 residues.

The chain combines TRBV5-1 with TRBJ2-7, with 7 bases matching TRBD1. CDR3 size: 14 residues. With V trimmed by 2 bases and J by 2 bases, 4 bases remained unmatched. The germline CDR1 and CDR2 sequences are SGHRS and YFSETQ. The CDR3 DNA reads as TGCGCCAGCAGCTTTCGGGACAGACCCTACGAGCAGTACTTC. Encoded protein: CASSFRDRPYEQYF.

V and J are TRBV6-5 and TRBJ2-7; possible D gene TRBD1, 6 bases. Trimming cost V 0 bases and J 6 bases, with 18 bases left between them. This CDR3 comprises 16 residues. Germline CDR1 MNHEY, CDR2 SVGAGI. CDR3 region: CASSYSHWGQSGEQYF. CDR3 DNA: TGTGCCAGCAGTTACTCCCACTGGGGGCAGTCGGGCGAGCAGTACTTC.

The V gene is TRBV7-2, the J gene TRBJ2-7, with 11 bases that match TRBD2. The CDR3 has 16 amino acids. The J segment lost 3 bases and the V segment lost 5 bases, leaving 9 bases of the junction unmatched. Germline V gene data show CDR1 as SGHTA and CDR2 as FQGNSA. The CDR3 coding sequence is TGTGCCAGCAGCAATGCCCGGACTAGCGGGCGCTACGAGCAGTACTTC. Amino acid sequence: CASSNARTSGRYEQYF.

The genes are TRBV10-1 and TRBJ2-1; 10 bases agree with TRBD2. Trimming cost V 4 bases and J 0 bases; bases outside gene matches: 9. Germline CDR1 WNHNN, CDR2 SYGVQD (reference sequence). This CDR3 spans 18 amino acids. This CDR3 is CASSGGLAGVGSYNEQFF. CDR3 sequence (DNA): TGCGCCAGCAGTGGGGGTCTAGCGGGGGTTGGCTCCTACAATGAGCAGTTCTTC.

This clone was seen more than once but under ten times. V is TRBV7-6 and J is TRBJ1-5; 8 nucleotides agree with TRBD1. The ends lost 0 bases at V and 12 bases at J; junction bases unmatched: 10. Germline V gives CDR1 SGHVS, CDR2 FNYEAQ. The CDR3 is made up of 15 amino acids. CDR3 in DNA: TGTGCCAGCAGCTTAGCCAGCCCCCCGGGACAGGTCCAGCATTTT. Its translation: CASSLASPPGQVQHF.

This chain joins TRBV21-1 and TRBJ1-1. TRBV21-1 is a pseudogene segment. This CDR3 has 17 residues. The CDR3 region is CASSKHPPLDLNTEAFF. CDR3 nucleotides: TGTGCCAGCAGCAAACACCCTCCGTTGGACTTGAACACTGAAGCTTTCTTT.